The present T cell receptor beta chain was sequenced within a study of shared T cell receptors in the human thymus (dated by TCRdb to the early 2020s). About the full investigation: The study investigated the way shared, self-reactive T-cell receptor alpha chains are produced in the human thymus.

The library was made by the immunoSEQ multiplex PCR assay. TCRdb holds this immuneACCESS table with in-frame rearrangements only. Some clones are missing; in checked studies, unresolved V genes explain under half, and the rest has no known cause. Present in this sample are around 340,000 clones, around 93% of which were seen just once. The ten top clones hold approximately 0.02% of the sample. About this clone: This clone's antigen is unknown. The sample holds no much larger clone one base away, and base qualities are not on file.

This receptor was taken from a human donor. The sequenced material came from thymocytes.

The CDR3 sequence is CASSISGQGPDQPQHF. The DNA is as follows: TGTGCCAGTAGTATCTCAGGACAGGGCCCGGATCAGCCCCAGCATTTT. The chain uses TRBV19 and TRBJ1-5; 8 junctional bases match TRBD1. The CDR3 goes from the cysteine to the phenylalanine over 16 residues. CDR3 DNA only is kept here, 48 bases in frame from base 1. From V the trimming removes 3 bases and from J it removes 5 bases, while the gene matches leave 9 bases of the junction unaccounted for. Based on the germline V gene (reference sequence), the CDR1 and CDR2 sequences are LNHDA and SQIVND.